The TCR beta chain under discussion was sequenced for a study of beta chain features in type 1 diabetes. Overall study: In age, gender and cell yields, patients were similar to healthy donors.

Study-wide results and caveats: Naive, central memory and Treg TCRB repertoires appeared more alike in patients than in healthy donors.

This CDR3 comprises 16 residues. Germline values: CDR1 SGHDN, CDR2 FVKESK. Trimming cost V 4 bases and J 5 bases; bases outside gene matches: 6. This clone has a handful of counts. Its cognate antigen is unknown. TCRB transcripts that were expressed got sequenced, as all of the isolated RNA had been reverse transcribed. Libraries were prepared by immunoSEQ multiplex PCR; TCRdb keeps only in-frame clonotypes and omits some of them. The profile covers 330,000 or so clones, with 12% to 15% appearing a single time and roughly 7% taken by the ten largest. Sequencing input: central memory CD4+ T cells from blood. The rearrangement links TRBV14 to TRBJ1-6; 9 nucleotides agree with TRBD1. The clonotype originates from a man aged 30-40 years in good health. CDR3 loop: CASSRLTGGDNSPLHF. CDR3 bases: TGTGCCAGCAGCCGCCTGACAGGGGGTGATAATTCACCCCTCCACTTT.